This T cell receptor beta chain originates from a study of blood T cells in healthy people across ages. With 11 bases clipped from V and 4 bases from J, the junction kept 18 bases outside the gene matches. The germline CDR1 and CDR2 sequences are MNHNY and SVGAGI (reference sequence). The CDR3 loop spans 16 amino acids. The use of a sample-barcoded 5' primer and a J-beta primer mix characterized a second PCR of roughly 6 to 11 cycles. TCRdb independently ran MiXCR on the 5' RACE reads; one entry per CDR3 protein. Of roughly 800,000 distinct CDR3 sequences listed, 20% to 25% are singletons. These data were also filed under a second study, of T cells of mothers and their children.

Sample: blood. The sequence came from a boy aged 10-17 years in good health. J is TRBJ1-2 and V is TRBV6-6; 8 bases agree with TRBD1. CDR3 DNA: TGTGCCGTACAGGGGGGGTCAGATGTAAAAGTCTATGGCTACACCTTC. Translated, it gives CAVQGGSDVKVYGYTF.